A selection of T cell receptor beta chains follows, all from one sample in a study of blood T cell repertoires in COVID-19. The method was immunoSEQ multiplex PCR; TCRdb's version includes in-frame clones alone and lacks a portion of them. The sample has about 160,000 clones, about 85% seen once. Sequencing was done on a sample of PBMCs or T cells enriched from blood (not recorded which). Receptors were obtained from a woman aged 50 to 60 who had recovered from COVID-19. The CDR3 runs from the conserved cysteine through the conserved F or W. A D gene is named only where the DNA matches it firmly. The listing skips clone size in some rows; elsewhere it reads once, few, many or a size class.

d_call clone_size j_call v_call cdr3_aa cdr3_nt
TRBD1 NA TRBJ1-2 TRBV4-1 CASSPIQGQEHYGYTF TGCGCCAGCAGCCCTATCCAGGGACAGGAGCACTATGGCTACACCTTC
TRBD1 NA TRBJ2-2 TRBV19 CASSIYLIGQGVTGELFF TGTGCCAGTAGTATTTACCTCATTGGACAGGGGGTTACCGGGGAGCTGTTTTTT
NA NA TRBJ2-7 TRBV7-9 CASSLAGGTTYEQYF TGTGCCAGCAGCTTAGCGGGAGGGACAACCTACGAGCAGTACTTC
NA NA TRBJ2-7 TRBV19 CASSTGLTYEQYF TGTGCCAGTAGTACCGGACTTACATACGAGCAGTACTTC
NA NA TRBJ2-2 TRBV9 CASSVVRQSKNGELFF TGTGCCAGCAGCGTAGTACGACAGTCAAAAAACGGGGAGCTGTTTTTT
NA NA TRBJ1-5 TRBV7-8 CASSVRDNQPQHF TGTGCCAGCAGCGTGAGGGACAATCAGCCCCAGCATTTT
TRBD1 NA TRBJ2-5 TRBV11-3 CASSSTAGTGFVTQYF TGTGCCAGCAGCTCAACAGCCGGGACAGGGTTCGTGACCCAGTACTTC
NA NA TRBJ1-1 TRBV7-2 CASSLEGFTEAFF TGTGCCAGCAGTTTAGAGGGGTTCACTGAAGCTTTCTTT
TRBD2 NA TRBJ2-5 TRBV7-2 CASSLASGRQTETQYF TGTGCCAGCAGCTTAGCTAGCGGGAGGCAGACAGAGACCCAGTACTTC
TRBD1 NA TRBJ1-1 TRBV19 CASSIVGGTGREEAFF TGTGCCAGTAGTATAGTTGGGGGGACAGGGAGGGAGGAAGCTTTCTTT
NA NA TRBJ1-2 TRBV12-3/TRBV12-4 CASSTRDYGYTF TGTGCCAGCAGTACCCGGGACTATGGCTACACCTTC
TRBD2 NA TRBJ2-7 TRBV5-1 CASSLRTSGSAQQYF TGCGCCAGCAGCTTGCGGACTAGCGGGAGCGCCCAGCAGTACTTC
TRBD2 once TRBJ2-2 TRBV28 CASSRGSGRNTGELFF TGTGCCAGCAGCCGAGGGAGCGGGAGGAACACCGGGGAGCTGTTTTTT
NA NA TRBJ2-2 TRBV4-3 CASSQEDLRGGTGELFF TGCGCCAGCAGCCAAGAAGACCTGAGAGGGGGAACCGGGGAGCTGTTTTTT
NA NA TRBJ2-2 TRBV19 CASSPGTLERELFF TGTGCCAGTAGCCCCGGGACTTTAGAACGGGAGCTGTTTTTT
NA NA TRBJ1-4 TRBV7-2 CASSPKRGITNEKLFF TGTGCCAGCAGCCCCAAGAGGGGGATAACTAATGAAAAACTGTTTTTT
NA few TRBJ1-1 TRBV10-2 CASSDGRVKGEAFF TGCGCCAGCAGTGACGGCAGGGTAAAGGGTGAAGCTTTCTTT
NA NA TRBJ1-4 TRBV5-1 CASSLSGNEKLFF TGCGCCAGCAGCTTGTCCGGTAATGAAAAACTGTTTTTT
NA NA TRBJ2-5 TRBV5-1 CASSLDQGGRTQYF TGCGCCAGCAGCTTGGACCAGGGGGGTAGGACCCAGTACTTC
NA NA TRBJ1-3 TRBV4-3 CASSQQGSVGNTIYF TGCGCCAGCAGCCAACAGGGGTCGGTCGGAAACACCATATATTTT
NA NA TRBJ1-1 TRBV29-1 CSVARRGMNTEAFF TGCAGCGTTGCTCGGCGGGGGATGAACACTGAAGCTTTCTTT
NA NA TRBJ1-5 TRBV6-5 CASSYKDSHGNQPQHF TGTGCCAGCAGTTACAAGGACAGTCACGGCAATCAGCCCCAGCATTTT
NA NA TRBJ2-7 TRBV19 CASSGTGTVHSYEQYF TGTGCCAGTAGTGGAACCGGGACTGTACACTCCTACGAGCAGTACTTC
NA NA TRBJ2-7 TRBV19 CASSISGAPYEQYF TGTGCCAGTAGTATCTCAGGGGCTCCCTACGAGCAGTACTTC
NA NA TRBJ2-1 TRBV7-3 CASSLFVPTRMDEQFF TGTGCCAGCAGCCTATTTGTACCGACTAGGATGGATGAGCAGTTCTTC
TRBD1 NA TRBJ2-1 TRBV5-5 CASSLVRGLGNEQFF TGTGCCAGCAGCTTGGTCAGGGGGTTAGGCAATGAGCAGTTCTTC
TRBD1 NA TRBJ2-2 TRBV6-4 CASSPGQGTGELFF TGTGCCAGCAGTCCGGGACAGGGAACCGGGGAGCTGTTTTTT
TRBD2 NA TRBJ2-7 TRBV6-2/TRBV6-3 CASSPSGGIEQYF TGTGCCAGCAGCCCTTCGGGAGGGATCGAGCAGTACTTC
NA NA TRBJ2-3 TRBV2 CASSGAATDTQYF TGTGCCAGCAGTGGGGCAGCCACAGATACGCAGTATTTT
NA NA TRBJ2-2 TRBV5-1 CASCLSGNTGELFF TGCGCCAGCTGCCTCTCGGGTAACACCGGGGAGCTGTTTTTT
TRBD1 NA TRBJ2-7 TRBV11-2 CASSPLTGNYEQYF TGTGCCAGCAGCCCCCTGACAGGGAACTACGAGCAGTACTTC
NA few TRBJ1-5 TRBV27 CASSLLGMNQPQHF TGTGCCAGCAGTTTACTCGGGATGAATCAGCCCCAGCATTTT
TRBD2 NA TRBJ2-1 TRBV5-1 CASSLLAGDQNEQFF TGCGCCAGCAGCTTGCTAGCGGGGGACCAAAATGAGCAGTTCTTC
TRBD1 once TRBJ2-3 TRBV4-3 CASSPRGTDTQYF TGCGCCAGCAGCCCCAGGGGGACAGATACGCAGTATTTT
NA NA TRBJ2-2 TRBV28 CASSLEGVRELFF TGTGCCAGCAGTTTGGAGGGAGTCAGGGAGCTGTTTTTT
TRBD1 NA TRBJ1-2 TRBV27 CASSLAGTGGPRGYTF TGTGCCAGCAGTTTGGCAGGGACAGGGGGACCGCGTGGCTACACCTTC
TRBD2 NA TRBJ2-5 TRBV2 CASRGAGGKETQYF TGTGCCAGCAGAGGAGCGGGAGGTAAAGAGACCCAGTACTTC
NA NA TRBJ1-6 TRBV19 CAGQAGQDSPLHF TGTGCCGGACAAGCAGGGCAAGATTCACCCCTCCACTTT
NA many TRBJ1-2 TRBV2 CASRTGRNYGYTF TGTGCCAGCAGGACAGGCAGGAACTATGGCTACACCTTC
NA NA TRBJ2-4 TRBV28 CASSLLGTAGPKNIQYF TGTGCCAGCAGTTTATTGGGGACAGCGGGTCCCAAAAACATTCAGTACTTC
NA NA TRBJ1-1 TRBV7-3 CASSLGGPEAFF TGTGCCAGCAGCTTGGGGGGGCCTGAAGCTTTCTTT
TRBD2 NA TRBJ2-2 TRBV4-2 CASSQEASGRTTGELFF TGTGCCAGCAGCCAAGAAGCTAGCGGGAGGACCACCGGGGAGCTGTTTTTT
NA many TRBJ1-6 TRBV3-1/TRBV3-2 CASSVGQYNSPLHF TGTGCCAGCAGCGTTGGACAGTATAATTCACCCCTCCACTTT
TRBD1 NA TRBJ2-7 TRBV10-3 CATRTGSMYEQYF TGTGCCACTCGGACAGGGAGTATGTACGAGCAGTACTTC
TRBD1 NA TRBJ1-1 TRBV6-5 CASRGDRVHTEAFF TGTGCCAGCAGGGGAGACAGGGTACACACTGAAGCTTTCTTT
NA NA TRBJ2-3 TRBV12-5 CASGLRLAVRAGRRLDTQYF TGTGCTAGTGGTTTGAGACTCGCAGTTAGAGCGGGCCGGAGATTAGATACGCAGTATTTT
NA NA TRBJ2-3 TRBV7-3 CASSLKLEKSTDTQYF TGTGCCAGCAGCTTAAAATTAGAGAAATCCACAGATACGCAGTATTTT
NA NA TRBJ1-3 TRBV3-1/TRBV3-2 CASSLYSNSGNTIYF TGTGCCAGCAGCCTCTATTCTAACTCTGGAAACACCATATATTTT
NA NA TRBJ1-1 TRBV10-3 CAIRSGPGTEAFF TGTGCCATCAGGAGTGGACCGGGGACTGAAGCTTTCTTT